This record covers a single T cell receptor beta chain. Germline is not matched at one junction end, which may reflect a read error. The method was immunoSEQ multiplex PCR; TCRdb's version includes in-frame clones alone and lacks a portion of them. Of fewer than 400,000 clones listed, approximately 88% were seen once; the top ten hold 5%. The sample is drawn from a study of blood T cell repertoires in COVID-19. This CDR3 contains 8 residues. Germline CDR1 is SEHNR and CDR2 is FQNEAQ (reference sequence). The gene calls are TRBV7-9 and TRBJ1-2; D gene ambiguous. The source is a man aged 30 to 39 who had recovered from COVID-19. The sequencing input was PBMCs or T cells enriched from blood (not recorded which). CDR3 loop: CASSPRPF. The CDR3 nucleotides read TGTGCCAGCAGCCCCAGGCCCTTC.